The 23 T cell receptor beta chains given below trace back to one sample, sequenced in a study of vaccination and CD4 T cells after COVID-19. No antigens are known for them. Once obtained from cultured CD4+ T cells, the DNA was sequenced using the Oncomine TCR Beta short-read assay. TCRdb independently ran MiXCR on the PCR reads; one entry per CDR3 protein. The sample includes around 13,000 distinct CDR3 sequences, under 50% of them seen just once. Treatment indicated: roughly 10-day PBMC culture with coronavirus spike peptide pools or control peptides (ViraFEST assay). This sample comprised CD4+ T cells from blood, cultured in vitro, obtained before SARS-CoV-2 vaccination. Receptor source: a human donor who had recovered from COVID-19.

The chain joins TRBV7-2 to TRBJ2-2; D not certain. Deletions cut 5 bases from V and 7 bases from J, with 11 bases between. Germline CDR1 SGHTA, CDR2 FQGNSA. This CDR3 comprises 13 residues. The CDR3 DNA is TGTGCCAGCAGCCGAGACATTAACGGGGAGCTGTTTTTT. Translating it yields CASSRDINGELFF.

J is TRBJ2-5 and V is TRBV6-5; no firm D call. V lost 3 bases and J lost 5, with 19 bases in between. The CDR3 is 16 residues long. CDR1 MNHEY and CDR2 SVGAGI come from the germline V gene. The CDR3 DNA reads TGTGCCAGCAGTTATCGAGGCAGAGCCCAACAGGAGACCCAGTACTTC. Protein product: CASSYRGRAQQETQYF.

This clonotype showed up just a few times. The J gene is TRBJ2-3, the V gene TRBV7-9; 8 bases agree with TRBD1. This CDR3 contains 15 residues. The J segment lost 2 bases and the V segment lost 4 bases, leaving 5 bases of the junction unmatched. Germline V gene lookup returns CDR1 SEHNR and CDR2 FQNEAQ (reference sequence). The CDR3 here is CASSSDRGHTDTQYF. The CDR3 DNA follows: TGTGCCAGCAGCTCCGACAGGGGACACACAGATACGCAGTATTTT.

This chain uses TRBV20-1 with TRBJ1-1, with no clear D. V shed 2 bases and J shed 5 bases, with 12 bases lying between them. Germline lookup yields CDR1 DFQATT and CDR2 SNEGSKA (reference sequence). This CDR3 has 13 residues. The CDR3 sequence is CSARKGWGTEAFF. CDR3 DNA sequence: TGCAGTGCTAGAAAAGGGTGGGGAACTGAAGCTTTCTTT.

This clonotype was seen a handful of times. The CDR3 sequence is CASSLSGDYGYTF. For the CDR3, the DNA is TGCGCCAGCAGCTTATCCGGGGACTATGGCTACACCTTC. The chain recombines TRBV5-1 with TRBJ1-2, with D unresolved. Germline V lookup: CDR1 SGHRS, CDR2 YFSETQ. Deletions cut 2 bases from V and 3 bases from J, with 8 bases between. The CDR3 loop spans 13 amino acids.

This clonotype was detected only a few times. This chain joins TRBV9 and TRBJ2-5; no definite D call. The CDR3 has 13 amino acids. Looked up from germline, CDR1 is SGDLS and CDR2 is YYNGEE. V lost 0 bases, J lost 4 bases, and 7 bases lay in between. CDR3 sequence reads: CASSVVFGETQYF. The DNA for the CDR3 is TGTGCCAGCAGCGTAGTTTTCGGAGAGACCCAGTACTTC.

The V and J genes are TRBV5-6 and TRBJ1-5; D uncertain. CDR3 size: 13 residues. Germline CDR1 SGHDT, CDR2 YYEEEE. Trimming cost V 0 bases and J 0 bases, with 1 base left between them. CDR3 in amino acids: CASSLASNQPQHF. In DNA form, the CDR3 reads TGTGCCAGCAGCTTGGCTAGCAATCAGCCCCAGCATTTT.

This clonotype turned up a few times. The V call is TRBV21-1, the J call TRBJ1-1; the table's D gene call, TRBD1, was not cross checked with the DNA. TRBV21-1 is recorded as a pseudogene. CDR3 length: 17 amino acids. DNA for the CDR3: TGTGCCAGCAGCAAAGGAAGGTTGGCAGGGGGACTCACTGAAGCTTTCTTT. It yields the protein CASSKGRLAGGLTEAFF.

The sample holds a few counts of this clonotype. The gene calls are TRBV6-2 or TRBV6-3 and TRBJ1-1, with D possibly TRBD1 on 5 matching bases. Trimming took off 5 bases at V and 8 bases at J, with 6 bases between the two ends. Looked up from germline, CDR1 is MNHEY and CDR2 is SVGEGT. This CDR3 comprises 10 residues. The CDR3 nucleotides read TGTGCCAGCAGTCGGACAGAAGCTTTCTTT. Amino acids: CASSRTEAFF.

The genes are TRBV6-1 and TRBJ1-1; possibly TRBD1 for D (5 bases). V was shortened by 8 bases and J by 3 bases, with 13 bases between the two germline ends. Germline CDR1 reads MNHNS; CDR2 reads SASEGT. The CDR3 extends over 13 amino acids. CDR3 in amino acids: CASLEGLYTEAFF. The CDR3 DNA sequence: TGTGCCAGCTTGGAGGGGTTGTACACTGAAGCTTTCTTT.

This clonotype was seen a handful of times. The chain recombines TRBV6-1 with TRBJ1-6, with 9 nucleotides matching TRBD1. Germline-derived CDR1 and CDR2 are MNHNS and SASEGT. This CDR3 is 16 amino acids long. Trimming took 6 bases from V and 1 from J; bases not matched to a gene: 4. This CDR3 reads CASSKDRGSYNSPLHF. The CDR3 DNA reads TGTGCCAGCAGCAAAGACAGGGGGTCCTATAATTCACCCCTCCACTTT.

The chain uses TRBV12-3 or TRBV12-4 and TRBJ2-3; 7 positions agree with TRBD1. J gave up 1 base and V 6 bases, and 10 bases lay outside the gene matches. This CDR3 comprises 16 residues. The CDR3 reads CASRDTGVWGTDTQYF. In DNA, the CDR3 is TGTGCCAGCAGGGACACAGGGGTATGGGGCACAGATACGCAGTATTTT.

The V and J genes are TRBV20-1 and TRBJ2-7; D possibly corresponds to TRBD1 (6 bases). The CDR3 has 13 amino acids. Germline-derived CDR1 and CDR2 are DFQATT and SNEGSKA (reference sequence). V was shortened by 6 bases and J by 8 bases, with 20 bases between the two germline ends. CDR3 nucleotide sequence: TGCAGTGCCCCCTCTGACAGGACAGCAAAGCAGTACTTC. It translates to CSAPSDRTAKQYF.

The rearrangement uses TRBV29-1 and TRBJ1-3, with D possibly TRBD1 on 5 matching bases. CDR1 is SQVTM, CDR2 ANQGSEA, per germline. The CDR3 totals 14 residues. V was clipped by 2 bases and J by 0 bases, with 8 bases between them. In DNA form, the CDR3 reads TGCAGCGTTGAAAGGGGTCTCTCTGGAAACACCATATATTTT. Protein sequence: CSVERGLSGNTIYF.

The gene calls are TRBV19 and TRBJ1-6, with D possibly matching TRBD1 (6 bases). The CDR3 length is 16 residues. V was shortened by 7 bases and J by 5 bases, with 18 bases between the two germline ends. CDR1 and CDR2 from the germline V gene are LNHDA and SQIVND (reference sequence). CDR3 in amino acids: CASTGGRDKNNSPLHF. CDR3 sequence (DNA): TGTGCCAGTACTGGGGGCCGGGACAAAAATAATTCACCCCTCCACTTT.

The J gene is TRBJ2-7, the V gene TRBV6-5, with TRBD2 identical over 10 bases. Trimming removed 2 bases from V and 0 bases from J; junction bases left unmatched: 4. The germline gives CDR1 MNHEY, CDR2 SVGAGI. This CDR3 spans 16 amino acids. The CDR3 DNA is TGTGCCAGCAGTTACCTGACTAGCGGGTACTCCTACGAGCAGTACTTC. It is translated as CASSYLTSGYSYEQYF.

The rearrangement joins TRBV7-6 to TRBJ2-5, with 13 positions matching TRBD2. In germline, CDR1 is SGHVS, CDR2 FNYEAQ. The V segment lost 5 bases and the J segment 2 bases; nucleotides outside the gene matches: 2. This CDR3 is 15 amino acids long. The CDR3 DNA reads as TGTGCCAGCAGCCGGGGACTAGCGGGACAAGAGACCCAGTACTTC. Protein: CASSRGLAGQETQYF.

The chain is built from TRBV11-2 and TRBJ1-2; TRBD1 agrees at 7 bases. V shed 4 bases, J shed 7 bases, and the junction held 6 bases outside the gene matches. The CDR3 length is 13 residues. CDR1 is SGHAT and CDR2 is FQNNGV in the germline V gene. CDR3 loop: CASSWEDRRGYTF. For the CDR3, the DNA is TGTGCCAGCAGCTGGGAGGACAGGCGTGGCTACACCTTC.

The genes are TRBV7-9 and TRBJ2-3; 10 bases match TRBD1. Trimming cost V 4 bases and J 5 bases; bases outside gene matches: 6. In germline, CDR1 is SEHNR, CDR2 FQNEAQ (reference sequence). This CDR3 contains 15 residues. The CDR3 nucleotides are TGTGCCAGCAGCTCCGACAGGGGGCGCGTAGATACGCAGTATTTT. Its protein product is CASSSDRGRVDTQYF.

CDR3 in amino acids: CASSIFGSAEAFF. The CDR3 DNA follows: TGTGCCAGTAGTATCTTCGGTAGCGCTGAAGCTTTCTTT. The J gene is TRBJ1-1, the V gene TRBV19; D remains unclear. Trimming left V 3 bases short and J 6 bases short, with 11 bases between. In germline, CDR1 is LNHDA, CDR2 SQIVND (reference sequence). The CDR3 runs 13 residues.

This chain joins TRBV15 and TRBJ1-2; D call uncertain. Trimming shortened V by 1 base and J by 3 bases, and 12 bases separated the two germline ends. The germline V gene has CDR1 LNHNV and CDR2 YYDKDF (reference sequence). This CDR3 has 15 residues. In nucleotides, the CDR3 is TGTGCCACCAGCAGAGGCGAGGGAGTATACTATGGCTACACCTTC. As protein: CATSRGEGVYYGYTF.

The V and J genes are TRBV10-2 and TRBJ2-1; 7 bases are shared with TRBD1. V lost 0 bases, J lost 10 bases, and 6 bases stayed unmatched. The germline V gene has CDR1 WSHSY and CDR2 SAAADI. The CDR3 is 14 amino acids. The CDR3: CASSESTGIREQFF. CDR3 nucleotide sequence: TGCGCCAGCAGTGAGTCGACAGGGATCAGGGAGCAGTTCTTC.

The CDR3 nucleotides read TGTGCCAGCTCCCTGACAGACTCGGCCCTCAATCAGCCCCAGCATTTT. This gives the protein CASSLTDSALNQPQHF. The V call is TRBV18, the J call TRBJ1-5; maybe TRBD1 (5 bases). This CDR3 is built from 16 residues. CDR1 KGHSH and CDR2 LQKENI come from the germline V gene. V was trimmed by 6 bases and J by 3 bases, leaving 18 bases between them.